This T cell receptor beta chain was recorded in a study of response to subunit inactivated influenza vaccine. The V and J ends lost 6 bases and 0 bases respectively, with 9 bases between them. This CDR3 contains 13 residues. Per the germline V gene, CDR1 is SGHAT and CDR2 is FQNNGV. One entry per CDR3 protein, called by TCRdb with MiXCR from the RT-PCR reads. The sample shows hundreds of thousands of distinct CDR3 sequences, 16% of them seen only once. The sequencing used CD4+ T cells sorted from PBMCs, collected around 25 months after vaccination. The chain links TRBV11-2 to TRBJ2-7, with D uncertain. This TCR came from a man between 50 and 75 years old who received an inactivated influenza vaccine. Here the CDR3 DNA reads TGTGCCAGCAGGACATTGTCCTCCTACGAGCAGTACTTC. It codes for CASRTLSSYEQYF. Drawing the rest from reference TRBV11-2 and TRBJ2-7, the complete variable domain is EAGVAQSPRYKIIEKRQSVAFWCNPISGHATLYWYQQILGQGPKLLIQFQNNGVVDDSQLPKDRFSAERLKGVDSTLKIQPAKLEDSAVYLCASRTLSSYEQYFGPGTRLTVT.